The next 30 T cell receptor beta chains were all read from a single sample in a study of CD4 T cells in relation to SARS-CoV-2 and coronaviruses. No cognate antigen is known for these TCRs. Before the COVID-19 pandemic, during about 2011-2019, CD4+ T cells were taken from unexposed donors. The cells were cultured for less than twelve days before CD4+ T cells were isolated. Clones were sequenced by immunoSEQ multiplex PCR, and TCRdb holds only the in-frame ones, with some missing. The top ten clones hold roughly 19% of a sample with 20,000 to 25,000 clones, about 70% of them seen once. Sequencing was carried out using CD4+ T cells from PBMCs, cultured in vitro. These receptors were taken from a human donor in good health.

This clone was found a few times. The chain joins TRBV30 to TRBJ1-1; unclear D gene. In germline, CDR1 is GTSNPN, CDR2 SVGIG (reference sequence). V was clipped by 3 bases and J by 6 bases, with 14 bases between them. The CDR3 has 13 amino acids. The CDR3 region has the DNA TGTGCCTGGAGGGCGGGGAGCCCAGCTGAAGCTTTCTTT. Its protein product is CAWRAGSPAEAFF.

This clone was detected once. The chain couples TRBV19 to TRBJ2-7; TRBD1 might be the D (6 bases). CDR1 and CDR2 from the germline V gene are LNHDA and SQIVND (reference sequence). CDR3 length equals 13 residues. The V gene lost 5 bases and the J gene lost 7 bases, with 15 bases spanning the gap. The CDR3 coding sequence is TGTGCCAGTAGTCCCCAGGGGCCTCTGGAGCAGTACTTC. It translates to CASSPQGPLEQYF.

The chain employs TRBV2 and TRBJ2-1; weak D call: TRBD2 (5 bases). CDR3 length: 14 residues. In germline, CDR1 is SNHLY, CDR2 FYNNEI. V gave up 7 bases and J gave up 12 bases, with 22 bases separating them. The CDR3 protein is CASTSGRVDRGQFF. The CDR3 bases are TGTGCCAGCACCTCCGGGCGGGTCGACCGGGGGCAGTTCTTC. Combining the CDR3 with reference TRBV2 and TRBJ2-1 gives the whole variable domain EPEVTQTPSHQVTQMGQEVILRCVPISNHLYFYWYRQILGQKVEFLVSFYNNEISEKSEIFDDQFSVERPDGSNFTLKIRSTKLEDSAMYFCASTSGRVDRGQFFGPGTRLTVL.

The genes are TRBV18 and TRBJ2-6; 7 positions match TRBD1. The germline V gene has CDR1 KGHSH and CDR2 LQKENI. The CDR3 sequence is 18 residues long. The V segment lost 3 bases and the J segment 5 bases; nucleotides outside the gene matches: 13. Written as DNA, the CDR3 is TGTGCCAGCTCACCCCGGACAGGACCCCGGGGTTGGGCCAACGTCCTGACTTTC. Translating it yields CASSPRTGPRGWANVLTF.

The V gene is TRBV7-2, the J gene TRBJ2-7; 13 nucleotides match TRBD2. CDR3 length equals 15 residues. V was clipped by 5 bases and J by 7 bases; unmatched bases: 8. Germline-derived CDR1 and CDR2 are SGHTA and FQGNSA. CDR3 residues: CASSVLAGGPGEQYF. Here the CDR3 DNA reads TGTGCCAGCAGCGTACTAGCGGGAGGGCCGGGTGAGCAGTACTTC.

This clone came up a few times. The chain links TRBV18 to TRBJ2-2; D is unresolved. CDR3 length: 14 amino acids. Trimming took off 5 bases at V and 3 bases at J, with 10 bases between the two ends. Germline CDR1 KGHSH, CDR2 LQKENI. For the CDR3, the DNA is TGTGCCAGCTCAGTTACTTCGGACACCGGGGAGCTGTTTTTT. Its protein is CASSVTSDTGELFF.

In this sample, this clone turned up a few times. The chain joins TRBV29-1 to TRBJ1-2; 9 bases align to TRBD1. The CDR3 contains 13 residues. Germline assignment: CDR1 SQVTM and CDR2 ANQGSEA. Here the CDR3 DNA reads TGCACCGCCGGGGACAGGGCCTCTTCTGGCTACACCTTC. Residues: CTAGDRASSGYTF.

This chain joins TRBV2 and TRBJ2-3, with TRBD2 matching 7 bases. There are 15 residues in the CDR3. The V and J ends lost 7 bases and 4 bases, in that order; junction bases with no gene match: 11. From germline, CDR1 is SNHLY and CDR2 FYNNEI. CDR3 nucleotides: TGTGCCAGCACTAAGGGTGGAGCGGGATCAGATACGCAGTATTTT. It is translated as CASTKGGAGSDTQYF. Filled out from reference TRBV2 and TRBJ2-3, the complete variable domain reads EPEVTQTPSHQVTQMGQEVILRCVPISNHLYFYWYRQILGQKVEFLVSFYNNEISEKSEIFDDQFSVERPDGSNFTLKIRSTKLEDSAMYFCASTKGGAGSDTQYFGPGTRLTVL.

This clone was seen only a few times. This chain connects TRBV5-6 to TRBJ2-5, with 7 nucleotides matching TRBD1. V lost 4 bases to trimming and J lost 4 bases; unmatched junction nucleotides: 4. The CDR3 runs 13 residues. The V gene's germline CDR1 is SGHDT and CDR2 YYEEEE. The CDR3, as DNA: TGTGCCAGCAGCCGGGACAGTTCAGAGACCCAGTACTTC. It is translated as CASSRDSSETQYF.

This chain connects TRBV7-2 to TRBJ2-3; no clear D gene. The CDR3 contains 15 residues. CDR1 is SGHTA and CDR2 is FQGNSA in the germline V gene. V lost 0 bases and J lost 0, with 7 bases in between. CDR3 loop: CASSLAPSSTDTQYF. The CDR3, as DNA: TGTGCCAGCAGCTTAGCGCCTTCTAGCACAGATACGCAGTATTTT.

The rearrangement links TRBV27 to TRBJ2-6; D might be TRBD1 (6 bases). The CDR3 contains 15 residues. CDR1 and CDR2 (germline): MNHEY, SMNVEV (reference sequence). Trimming cost V 7 bases and J 0 bases, with 10 bases left between them. Here the CDR3 DNA reads TGTGCCAGCACCCAGGGGTTCTCTGGGGCCAACGTCCTGACTTTC. It codes for CASTQGFSGANVLTF.

This chain uses TRBV12-3 or TRBV12-4 with TRBJ2-3; D remains ambiguous. This CDR3 spans 12 amino acids. Trimming cost V 8 bases and J 4 bases, with 10 bases left between them. The DNA for the CDR3 is TGTGCCAGCGCCAAGGGTTCAGATACGCAGTATTTT. Protein product: CASAKGSDTQYF.

The V call is TRBV2, the J call TRBJ2-5, with 9 positions matching TRBD2. Germline CDR1 and CDR2: SNHLY and FYNNEI. J gave up 2 bases and V 6 bases, and 4 bases lay outside the gene matches. The CDR3 runs to 14 residues. The CDR3 DNA is TGTGCCAGCAGGCCGACTAGCGGACAAGAGACCCAGTACTTC. Its translation is CASRPTSGQETQYF.

In its sample, this clone was seen a few times. The gene calls are TRBV3-1 (or the pseudogene TRBV3-2) and TRBJ2-5, with D possibly matching TRBD2 (7 bases). V was clipped by 4 bases and J by 3 bases, with 15 bases between them. CDR1 LGHDT and CDR2 YNNKEL come from the germline V gene (reference sequence). The CDR3 length is 15 residues. CDR3 DNA: TGTGCCAGCAGCCCAACGGGGGGCCCCGAAGAGACCCAGTACTTC. It is translated as CASSPTGGPEETQYF.

The rearrangement joins TRBV4-3 to TRBJ1-4, with D hard to call. CDR1 is LGHNA and CDR2 is YSLEER in the germline V gene. V shed 0 bases and J shed 5 bases, with 10 bases lying between them. The CDR3 extends over 15 amino acids. The CDR3 sequence is CASSQDLASNEKLFF. CDR3 sequence (DNA): TGCGCCAGCAGCCAAGATCTGGCTTCAAATGAAAAACTGTTTTTT.

This chain uses TRBV19 with TRBJ2-3; D may correspond to TRBD1 or TRBD2 (5 bases each). Germline V lookup: CDR1 LNHDA, CDR2 SQIVND (reference sequence). The germline V and J ends were trimmed by 8 bases and 4 bases, with 16 bases remaining between them. This CDR3 spans 14 amino acids. CDR3 DNA: TGTGCCAGTTCGCGCCGGGACGCGTCAGATACGCAGTATTTT. This translates into CASSRRDASDTQYF.

The chain carries TRBV18 and TRBJ2-1; 7 bases fit TRBD2. The CDR3 is 16 residues long. With 4 bases clipped from V and 6 bases from J, the junction kept 12 bases outside the gene matches. Per the germline V gene, CDR1 is KGHSH and CDR2 is LQKENI. The CDR3 DNA reads TGTGCCAGCTCACGAACGATCCTAGCGGAGTCCAATGAGCAGTTCTTC. Translated, it gives CASSRTILAESNEQFF.

The V gene is TRBV4-3, the J gene TRBJ2-1; TRBD2 agrees at 13 bases. The J segment lost 6 bases and the V segment lost 3 bases, leaving 11 bases of the junction unmatched. The CDR3 is 18 residues long. CDR1 and CDR2 (germline): LGHNA, YSLEER. The CDR3 loop is CASSQEVLTSGRANEQFF. The CDR3 nucleotides read TGCGCCAGCAGCCAGGAAGTCCTCACTAGCGGGAGGGCCAATGAGCAGTTCTTC.

J is TRBJ1-3 and V is TRBV7-8; 8 positions agree with TRBD1. In germline, CDR1 is SGHVS, CDR2 FQNEAQ. J lost 7 bases, V lost 5 bases, and 7 bases had no gene match. The CDR3 contains 14 residues. The CDR3 DNA reads TGTGCCAGCAGCCCGACGGACAGGGTGAACACCATATATTTT. The encoded protein is CASSPTDRVNTIYF.

The rearrangement uses TRBV19 and TRBJ1-5; unclear D gene. CDR1 is LNHDA and CDR2 is SQIVND in the germline V gene (reference sequence). Trimming cost V 5 bases and J 4 bases, with 9 bases left between them. CDR3 length equals 13 residues. The chain's CDR3 is CASSPRPNQPQHF. The CDR3 DNA sequence: TGTGCCAGTAGTCCCCGTCCGAATCAGCCCCAGCATTTT.

The chain combines TRBV2 with TRBJ2-5; D gene uncertain. Germline values: CDR1 SNHLY, CDR2 FYNNEI. The CDR3 totals 13 residues. The germline V and J ends were trimmed by 8 bases and 6 bases, with 16 bases remaining between them. CDR3 loop: CASVLELRKTQYF. As DNA, the CDR3 is TGTGCCAGCGTACTGGAACTGAGGAAGACCCAGTACTTC.

This clone was picked up a small number of times. This rearrangement joins TRBV27 to TRBJ2-1, with 10 bases that match TRBD2. Trimming at V came to 5 bases and at J to 10 bases, leaving 14 bases not matched to a gene. Germline CDR1 and CDR2: MNHEY and SMNVEV (reference sequence). The CDR3 is 16 residues long. In nucleotides, the CDR3 is TGTGCCAGCAGTCACAGACTAGCGGGCTCCTCCAGGGAGCAGTTCTTC. This gives the protein CASSHRLAGSSREQFF.

This clone has just a few counts. The chain recombines TRBV19 with TRBJ1-6, with 8 nucleotides matching TRBD1. CDR1 is LNHDA, CDR2 SQIVND, per germline (reference sequence). CDR3 length equals 13 residues. V lost 6 bases and J lost 9; bases outside the gene matches: 4. The chain's CDR3 is CASSGQGGSPLHF. The CDR3 DNA reads as TGTGCCAGTAGCGGACAGGGAGGTTCACCCCTCCACTTT.

This chain uses TRBV5-6 with TRBJ2-1; 9 positions match TRBD1. Germline CDR1 is SGHDT and CDR2 is YYEEEE. Unmatched junction bases numbered 9, after V lost 3 bases and J lost 5 bases. This CDR3 has 16 amino acids. The DNA for the CDR3 is TGTGCCAGCAGCTCCGTACAGGGGGCTCGGGACAATGAGCAGTTCTTC. It specifies CASSSVQGARDNEQFF.

This clone was picked up one time. This chain joins TRBV6-5 and TRBJ2-2, with D possibly TRBD1 on 6 matching bases. V dropped 6 bases and J dropped 2 bases, with 10 bases sitting between them. The CDR3 loop spans 14 amino acids. CDR1 MNHEY and CDR2 SVGAGI come from the germline V gene. The CDR3 loop reads CASRQGINTGELFF. The CDR3 DNA reads TGTGCCAGCAGACAGGGTATTAACACCGGGGAGCTGTTTTTT.

The table lists this clone with a count of one. The V and J genes are TRBV29-1 and TRBJ1-2; TRBD1 is a possible D gene (6 bases). The CDR3 is made up of 14 amino acids. Germline V gene sequence: CDR1 SQVTM, CDR2 ANQGSEA. Trimming took off 3 bases at V and 4 bases at J, with 15 bases between the two ends. CDR3 in DNA: TGCAGCGTTGATGCGGGGGGGCACGGCTATGGCTACACCTTC. It is translated as CSVDAGGHGYGYTF.

This clone was detected only a few times. CDR3 sequence reads: CASSQLRGTGGPRTEAFF. Written as DNA, the CDR3 is TGCGCCAGCAGCCAACTAAGGGGAACAGGGGGGCCGAGAACTGAAGCTTTCTTT. The rearrangement joins TRBV4-1 to TRBJ1-1, with 8 bases aligning to TRBD1. Looked up from germline, CDR1 is MGHRA and CDR2 is YSYEKL. Germline trimming cut 2 bases from V and 5 bases from J; bases unmatched to any gene: 16. The CDR3 covers 18 residues.

The rearrangement links TRBV5-5 to TRBJ2-7; 11 bases agree with TRBD2. V dropped 4 bases and J dropped 3; count of bases not matched to a gene: 15. This CDR3 has 18 amino acids. Germline assignment: CDR1 SGHKS and CDR2 YYEKEE (reference sequence). The CDR3 nucleotides are TGTGCCAGCAGCCGAGCTGGAGAACTAGCGGGAGAATACTACGAGCAGTACTTC. It codes for CASSRAGELAGEYYEQYF.

The chain uses TRBV3-1 (or the pseudogene TRBV3-2) and TRBJ2-5; TRBD2 is a possible D gene (8 bases). The CDR3 runs 15 residues. Germline assignment: CDR1 LGHDT and CDR2 YNNKEL (reference sequence). V gave up 1 base and J gave up 6 bases, with 15 bases separating them. The CDR3 nucleotides are TGTGCCAGCAGCCAAGCCCCCGGGAGGGGGCAGACCCAGTACTTC. Translating gives CASSQAPGRGQTQYF.

Only a few counts were recorded for this clone. The chain recombines TRBV11-2 with TRBJ2-1, with TRBD2 identical over 7 bases. The CDR3 is 15 residues long. Germline lookup yields CDR1 SGHAT and CDR2 FQNNGV. V trimming: 5 bases; J trimming: 7 bases; junction bases outside the gene matches: 11. CDR3 coding DNA: TGTGCCAGCAGCCGGTGGGAGGGGAGGACAAATGAGCAGTTCTTC. Amino acid sequence: CASSRWEGRTNEQFF.